This T cell receptor beta chain appears in the sequencing data of a study of OX40 agonist ivuxolimab in advanced cancers. Overall study context: An agonistic human IgG2 monoclonal antibody against OX40 (CD134) was given. Findings and limits, study-wide: Low levels of normalized T-cell clonal expansion also appeared in some nonresponders. At doses 0.1 to 3.0 mg/kg, CD4+ and CD8+ clones expanded.

Blood samples were obtained at baseline, cycle 4 day 1, and cycle 7 day 1. The table came from immunoSEQ multiplex PCR; TCRdb's copy has only in-frame clones and leaves some out. The repertoire holds roughly 100,000 clones, with around nine tenths as singletons. About this clone itself: No antigen is known for it.

Per germline, CDR1 SGHRS and CDR2 YFSETQ. The CDR3 extends over 15 amino acids. V shed 0 bases, J shed 5 bases, and the junction held 6 bases outside the gene matches. This chain uses TRBV5-1 with TRBJ1-1; 8 bases align to TRBD1. The receptor comes from an adult with an advanced solid tumor such as melanoma, head and neck, liver or kidney cancer. The sequences come from CD4+ or CD8+ T cells sorted from blood, collected in a trial of the OX40 agonist ivuxolimab. CDR3 residues: CASSLDTGGWTEAFF. Here the CDR3 DNA reads TGCGCCAGCAGCTTGGATACAGGGGGTTGGACTGAAGCTTTCTTT.